Listed below are T cell receptor beta chains from one sample, sequenced in a study of blood T cell repertoires in COVID-19. Using immunoSEQ multiplex PCR, the repertoire was profiled, and TCRdb retains in-frame clones only, with some absent. Of around 300,000 clones listed, roughly nine tenths are singletons. Material for sequencing was peripheral blood. These TCRs come from a woman aged 30 to 39 with COVID-19, enrolled during active disease. CDR3s include the opening cysteine and the closing phenylalanine or tryptophan. A D gene is named only where the DNA matches it firmly. Not all rows give a size; the values are once, few, many and, for expanded clones, a class.

V gene: TRBV5-1; D gene: TRBD1; clone size: .; J gene: TRBJ1-1; CDR3 length: 14; CDR3 DNA: TGCGCCAGCAGCTTGGAGGGGGCGAACACTGAAGCTTTCTTT; CDR3 protein: CASSLEGANTEAFF
V gene: TRBV30; D gene: .; clone size: .; J gene: TRBJ2-7; CDR3 length: 12; CDR3 DNA: TGTGCCTGGAGTGTCGGGGCCTACGAGCAGTACTTC; CDR3 protein: CAWSVGAYEQYF
V gene: TRBV28; D gene: .; clone size: .; J gene: TRBJ1-2; CDR3 length: 12; CDR3 DNA: TGTGCCAGCAGTTTCAGCGATTATGGCTACACCTTC; CDR3 protein: CASSFSDYGYTF
V gene: TRBV2; D gene: TRBD2; clone size: once; J gene: TRBJ2-2; CDR3 length: 17; CDR3 DNA: TGTGCCAGCCAAAAGACTAGGACTAGCGGTTACACCGGGGAGCTGTTTTTT; CDR3 protein: CASQKTRTSGYTGELFF
V gene: TRBV3-1/TRBV3-2; D gene: TRBD1; clone size: .; J gene: TRBJ2-7; CDR3 length: 16; CDR3 DNA: TGTGCCAGCAGCTACAATAGGGACAGGGGGCACCACGAGCAGTACTTC; CDR3 protein: CASSYNRDRGHHEQYF
V gene: TRBV27; D gene: TRBD2; clone size: .; J gene: TRBJ2-7; CDR3 length: 14; CDR3 DNA: TGTGCCAGCAGTCTAGCGGGAGAACCCTACGAGCAGTACTTC; CDR3 protein: CASSLAGEPYEQYF
V gene: TRBV24-1; D gene: .; clone size: .; J gene: TRBJ2-3; CDR3 length: 15; CDR3 DNA: TGTGCCACCAGCCCGGGTCCCGGGTGGGCAGATACGCAGTATTTT; CDR3 protein: CATSPGPGWADTQYF
V gene: TRBV14; D gene: .; clone size: once; J gene: TRBJ1-1; CDR3 length: 13; CDR3 DNA: TGTGCCAGCAGTCGTCACAGGAACACTGAAGCTTTCTTT; CDR3 protein: CASSRHRNTEAFF
V gene: TRBV19; D gene: .; clone size: .; J gene: TRBJ2-1; CDR3 length: 15; CDR3 DNA: TGTGCCAGTAGTGTCGGTAGCTCCTCCTACAATGAGCAGTTCTTC; CDR3 protein: CASSVGSSSYNEQFF
V gene: TRBV10-1; D gene: .; clone size: .; J gene: TRBJ2-7; CDR3 length: 11; CDR3 DNA: TGCGCCAGCAGTGACGGCTACGAGCAGTACTTC; CDR3 protein: CASSDGYEQYF
V gene: TRBV7-6; D gene: TRBD2; clone size: .; J gene: TRBJ2-7; CDR3 length: 14; CDR3 DNA: TGTGCCAGCAGCCCTGGACTAGCGGGAGTTGAGCAGTACTTC; CDR3 protein: CASSPGLAGVEQYF
V gene: TRBV30; D gene: TRBD1; clone size: .; J gene: TRBJ1-5; CDR3 length: 16; CDR3 DNA: TGTGCCTGGAGTGGGACAGGGAGATATAGCAATCAGCCCCAGCATTTT; CDR3 protein: CAWSGTGRYSNQPQHF
V gene: TRBV3-1/TRBV3-2; D gene: .; clone size: .; J gene: TRBJ2-2; CDR3 length: 13; CDR3 DNA: TGTGCCTCATACAGGGAAAACACCGGGGAGCTGTTTTTT; CDR3 protein: CASYRENTGELFF
V gene: TRBV30; D gene: .; clone size: .; J gene: TRBJ1-1; CDR3 length: 14; CDR3 DNA: TGTGCCTGGAGTGTACGATCTGGCCCTGCAAACGCTTTCTTT; CDR3 protein: CAWSVRSGPANAFF